This TCR beta chain was identified in a study of T cells after yellow fever vaccination. At the level of the study: Preparation of the low-cell-number fractions used SMART-Seq v4 Ultra Low Input. General study points: The appearance of a small share of clonotypes in both CD4 and CD8 compartments was observed. FACS-sorted repertoires might harbor abundant contaminating clonotypes from the bulk population. Primary-vaccination clones mostly resurfaced post-booster (less than 98% CD4, roughly 90% CD8).

CDR1 and CDR2 from the germline V gene are LGHDT and YNNKEL (reference sequence). The CDR3 contains 13 residues. J gave up 8 bases and V 4 bases, and 5 bases lay outside the gene matches. On this clonotype: Its antigen is currently unknown.

From the 5' RACE reads, TCRdb called clonotypes with MiXCR, one entry per CDR3 protein. Of hundreds of thousands of distinct CDR3 sequences in the sample, roughly 19% are singletons; the top ten hold over 11%. Sequences were derived from PBMCs, sampled 15 days after the yellow fever booster vaccination. The V and J genes are TRBV3-1 and TRBJ1-2, with 9 bases identical to TRBD1. The TCR sequence derives from a man aged 25-45 years who received the YFV17D yellow fever vaccine. The CDR3 reads CASSRQGERGYTF. The DNA of the CDR3 is TGTGCCAGCAGCCGACAGGGGGAGCGGGGCTACACCTTC. The whole variable domain, remainder taken from reference TRBV3-1 and TRBJ1-2, is DTAVSQTPKYLVTQMGNDKSIKCEQNLGHDTMYWYKQDSKKFLKIMFSYNNKELIINETVPNRFSPKSPDKAHLNLHINSLELGDSAVYFCASSRQGERGYTFGSGTRLTVV.